One and the same sample provided the 29 T cell receptor beta chains below, sequenced in a study of low-dose radiotherapy and immunotherapy resistance in tumors (dated by TCRdb to 2022 to 2024). The meaning of the sample's time point label: before trial treatment. Reads for this sample came from an Illumina HiSeq 2500. First-strand cDNA was synthesized with Superscript III and a set of TRAV- and TRBV-specific primers, covering both TCRalpha and TCRbeta chains. TCRs were amplified with Phusion for roughly 19 PCR cycles, with a constant-region primer paired with the adapter attached to the V primers. TCRdb trimmed the raw reads at Q25, called clones with MiXCR and kept productive beta chains. Rows matching on CDR3 protein sequence are summarized as one entry with the most common DNA and genes. This sample is represented by around 68,000 distinct CDR3 sequences; less than 30% of them were singletons. The ten most abundant clones make up less than 8% of the sample.

The specimen comprised PBMCs, sampled before treatment. Receptors were obtained from a male donor with rectosigmoid adenocarcinoma.

This chain links TRBV28 with TRBJ2-7, with 8 positions matching TRBD1. CDR1 and CDR2 from the germline V gene are MDHEN and SYDVKM. This CDR3 spans 14 amino acids. The J segment lost 3 bases and the V segment lost 7 bases, leaving 8 bases of the junction unmatched. CDR3 sequence (DNA): TGTGCCAGCATAATCGGACAGGGTAACTACGAGCAGTACTTC. Translation gives CASIIGQGNYEQYF.

This clonotype was observed at least ten times. The chain joins TRBV7-9 to TRBJ2-2; the D is unclear. CDR3 length equals 15 residues. CDR1 is SEHNR, CDR2 FQNEAQ, per germline (reference sequence). Trimming took 3 bases from V and 1 from J, leaving 9 bases between them. The DNA for the CDR3 is TGTGCCAGCAGCTTCGGAACGGTGAACACCGGGGAGCTGTTTTTT. It encodes CASSFGTVNTGELFF.

This clonotype is deemed medium-sized. The J gene is TRBJ2-3, the V gene TRBV28, with 14 bases fitting TRBD2. Looked up from germline, CDR1 is MDHEN and CDR2 is SYDVKM. J gave up 1 base and V 2 bases, and 2 bases lay outside the gene matches. The CDR3 sequence is 17 residues long. CDR3 DNA sequence: TGTGCCAGCAGTTTACAGACTAGCGGGAGGGGCACAGATACGCAGTATTTT. It translates to CASSLQTSGRGTDTQYF.

This clonotype was seen ten or more times. The chain links TRBV28 to TRBJ2-3, with D unclear. The CDR3 is 12 amino acids. V was trimmed by 5 bases and J by 6 bases, leaving 9 bases between them. CDR1 MDHEN and CDR2 SYDVKM come from the germline V gene. The CDR3 DNA is TGTGCCAGCAGTGCTAACTATGATACGCAGTATTTT. Its translation: CASSANYDTQYF.

The chain has TRBV12-3 or TRBV12-4 and TRBJ2-5; tentative D call: TRBD2 (6 bases). The CDR3 extends over 15 amino acids. V lost 0 bases, J lost 2 bases, and 10 bases lay in between. The CDR3 spells CASSLAGGLQETQYF. The CDR3 bases are TGTGCCAGCAGTTTAGCGGGAGGCCTACAAGAGACCCAGTACTTC.

The V gene is TRBV3-1, the J gene TRBJ2-1; 14 bases map to TRBD2. This CDR3 spans 16 amino acids. Germline CDR1 and CDR2: LGHDT and YNNKEL (reference sequence). With 4 bases clipped from V and 6 bases from J, the junction kept 5 bases outside the gene matches. CDR3 coding DNA: TGTGCCAGCAGCCGACTAGCGGGAGGGACCGGCAATGAGCAGTTCTTC. It translates to CASSRLAGGTGNEQFF.

This clonotype appeared many times. V usage is TRBV4-2 and J usage is TRBJ2-1; 12 bases line up with TRBD1. V shed 1 base and J 0 bases; nucleotides not matched to a gene: 4. In germline, CDR1 is LGHNA, CDR2 YNFKEQ. CDR3 length: 18 residues. CDR3 protein: CASSQVGTGGDSYNEQFF. As DNA, the CDR3 is TGTGCCAGCAGCCAAGTGGGGACAGGGGGCGACTCCTACAATGAGCAGTTCTTC.

This clonotype was observed many times. V usage is TRBV2 and J usage is TRBJ2-4, with a weak D call TRBD2 (5 bases). The CDR3 has 15 amino acids. V was clipped by 6 bases and J by 0 bases, with 12 bases between them. The germline CDR1 and CDR2 sequences are SNHLY and FYNNEI. CDR3 sequence reads: CASRASRTAKNIQYF. CDR3 DNA: TGTGCCAGCAGGGCTAGCAGGACAGCCAAAAACATTCAGTACTTC.

In regard to this clonotype: This sequence is one base from a far larger clone and is likely a read error. V is TRBV7-2 and J is TRBJ2-5; 10 bases map to TRBD2. Trimming cost V 1 base and J 11 bases; bases outside gene matches: 10. Germline V gene sequence: CDR1 SGHTA, CDR2 FQGNSA. The CDR3 sequence is 15 residues long. This CDR3 reads CASSLGLAGVHEQYF. The CDR3 DNA sequence: TGTGCCAGCAGCTTAGGGCTAGCGGGAGTCCATGAGCAGTACTTC.

This clonotype was recorded many times. The rearrangement uses TRBV24-1 and TRBJ2-3; 9 bases line up with TRBD1. V gave up 2 bases and J gave up 3 bases; unmatched junction bases: 2. This CDR3 contains 15 residues. Germline V lookup: CDR1 KGHDR, CDR2 SFDVKD. The CDR3 coding sequence is TGTGCCACCAGTGATTACGGACAGGGGACAGATACGCAGTATTTT. Residues: CATSDYGQGTDTQYF.

The rearrangement joins TRBV5-1 to TRBJ2-6; D gene unclear. The germline V gene encodes CDR1 SGHRS and CDR2 YFSETQ. With 2 bases removed from V and 0 bases from J, the gap between germline ends came to 9 bases. This CDR3 is 16 amino acids long. The CDR3 bases are TGCGCCAGCAGCTTAGACGGTCCCTCTGGGGCCAACGTCCTGACTTTC. Translated: CASSLDGPSGANVLTF. Filled out from reference TRBV5-1 and TRBJ2-6, the complete variable domain reads KAGVTQTPRYLIKTRGQQVTLSCSPISGHRSVSWYQQTPGQGLQFLFEYFSETQRNKGNFPGRFSGRQFSNSRSEMNVSTLELGDSALYLCASSLDGPSGANVLTFGAGSRLTVL.

This clonotype was detected ten times or more. The rearrangement links TRBV7-9 to TRBJ2-3; D unclear. Germline-derived CDR1 and CDR2 are SEHNR and FQNEAQ (reference sequence). The V and J ends lost 5 bases and 2 bases respectively, with 8 bases between them. This CDR3 comprises 13 residues. The CDR3 is CASSNRATDTQYF. Here the CDR3 DNA reads TGTGCCAGCAGCAATCGGGCCACAGATACGCAGTATTTT.

Only a few counts were recorded for this clonotype. J is TRBJ1-1 and V is TRBV12-3 or TRBV12-4; D unclear. The CDR3 length is 11 residues. The V end was cut by 5 bases, the J end by 3 bases, with 4 bases between. The CDR3 spells CASSGDTEAFF. In DNA form, the CDR3 reads TGTGCCAGCAGTGGGGACACTGAAGCTTTCTTT.

This clonotype was counted at least ten times. The chain couples TRBV5-5 to TRBJ2-7; the D gene is possibly TRBD2 (7 bases). In germline, CDR1 is SGHKS, CDR2 YYEKEE (reference sequence). CDR3 length equals 15 residues. V lost 3 bases, J lost 3 bases, and 16 bases lay in between. The CDR3 coding sequence is TGTGCCAGCAGCTCCGCGGGGGCCACCAACTACGAGCAGTACTTC. It yields the protein CASSSAGATNYEQYF.

There are many counts of this clonotype. The chain has TRBV30 and TRBJ1-5; D is uncertain. Looked up from germline, CDR1 is GTSNPN and CDR2 is SVGIG (reference sequence). The CDR3 is 12 residues long. Deletions cut 3 bases from V and 7 bases from J, with 10 bases between. The CDR3 DNA sequence: TGTGCCTGGAGCCGAAGAGGGCAGCCCCAGCATTTT. Protein sequence: CAWSRRGQPQHF.

This clonotype was seen at least ten times. The chain joins TRBV5-6 to TRBJ2-2, with 10 bases matching TRBD1. V gave up 4 bases and J gave up 0 bases; unmatched junction bases: 6. The germline gives CDR1 SGHDT, CDR2 YYEEEE. CDR3 size: 17 residues. In DNA, the CDR3 is TGTGCCAGCAGCCAATTAGGACAGGGGGCGAACACCGGGGAGCTGTTTTTT. This encodes CASSQLGQGANTGELFF.

There are a few counts of this clonotype. Given a far larger clone just one base away, this is likely a sequencing read error. This chain links TRBV6-6 with TRBJ2-1, with a weak D call TRBD1 (6 bases). Germline V gives CDR1 MNHNY, CDR2 SVGAGI (reference sequence). The V gene lost 1 base and the J gene lost 10 bases, with 17 bases spanning the gap. The CDR3 spans 15 residues. CDR3 protein: CASSYFPQGLAEQFF. The CDR3 coding sequence is TGTGCCAGCAGTTACTTTCCCCAGGGGTTGGCCGAGCAGTTCTTC.

This clonotype came up a few times. The J gene is TRBJ2-1, the V gene TRBV12-3 or TRBV12-4; D ambiguous. Trimming left V 5 bases short and J 10 bases short, with 9 bases between. This CDR3 is built from 11 residues. Written as DNA, the CDR3 is TGTGCCAGCAGTCTAGTAAGGGAGCAGTTCTTC. This gives the protein CASSLVREQFF.

This clonotype has at least ten counts. V usage is TRBV5-1 and J usage is TRBJ1-1, with D possibly matching TRBD1 (5 bases). The germline V and J ends were trimmed by 3 bases and 4 bases, with 13 bases remaining between them. This CDR3 region has 14 residues. CDR1 is SGHRS, CDR2 YFSETQ, per germline. CDR3 sequence (DNA): TGCGCCAGCAGCTACTCGCTCGGGGGCACTGAAGCTTTCTTT. Amino acids: CASSYSLGGTEAFF. Filled out from reference TRBV5-1 and TRBJ1-1, the complete variable domain reads KAGVTQTPRYLIKTRGQQVTLSCSPISGHRSVSWYQQTPGQGLQFLFEYFSETQRNKGNFPGRFSGRQFSNSRSEMNVSTLELGDSALYLCASSYSLGGTEAFFGQGTRLTVV.

This clonotype was detected ten times or more. The rearrangement joins TRBV7-2 to TRBJ2-3; D gene uncertain. The CDR3 runs 14 residues. The germline V and J ends were trimmed by 1 base and 4 bases, with 9 bases remaining between them. Germline V gene sequence: CDR1 SGHTA, CDR2 FQGNSA. The CDR3 here is CASSLGVGPDTQYF. CDR3 bases: TGTGCCAGCAGCTTAGGAGTCGGCCCAGATACGCAGTATTTT. The full variable domain, completed using reference TRBV7-2 and TRBJ2-3, is GAGVSQSPSNKVTEKGKDVELRCDPISGHTALYWYRQSLGQGLEFLIYFQGNSAPDKSGLPSDRFSAERTGGSVSTLTIQRTQQEDSAVYLCASSLGVGPDTQYFGPGTRLTVL.

This clonotype was seen ten or more times. V and J are TRBV4-3 and TRBJ2-2; D is possibly TRBD1 or TRBD2 (6 bases each). This CDR3 comprises 14 residues. V dropped 7 bases and J dropped 6 bases, with 15 bases sitting between them. The germline V gene encodes CDR1 LGHNA and CDR2 YSLEER. The DNA of the CDR3 is TGCGCCAGCACGAGGGGGGCAGCTTCCGGGGAGCTGTTTTTT. It specifies CASTRGAASGELFF.

V gene TRBV9 combines with J gene TRBJ2-2; 10 bases match TRBD2. V dropped 4 bases and J dropped 4; count of bases not matched to a gene: 7. Germline lookup yields CDR1 SGDLS and CDR2 YYNGEE. The CDR3 runs to 16 residues. Here the CDR3 DNA reads TGTGCCAGCAGCTTAACCGGGACTAGCGCCACCGGGGAGCTGTTTTTT. Translating it yields CASSLTGTSATGELFF.

This clonotype was seen many times. The V gene is TRBV11-2, the J gene TRBJ2-1; 11 positions match TRBD1. Germline trimming cut 4 bases from V and 9 bases from J; bases unmatched to any gene: 11. The CDR3 contains 16 residues. In germline, CDR1 is SGHAT, CDR2 FQNNGV. The CDR3 loop is CASSSHADRGRGEQFF. The CDR3 DNA sequence: TGTGCCAGCAGCTCACATGCGGACAGGGGGCGCGGTGAGCAGTTCTTC.

This clonotype was seen ten or more times. This chain uses TRBV7-2 with TRBJ2-4; D is perhaps TRBD1 or TRBD2 (5 bases each). The CDR3 contains 17 residues. Germline V lookup: CDR1 SGHTA, CDR2 FQGNSA. Trimming removed 4 bases at V and 0 bases at J, with 16 bases between. The DNA for the CDR3 is TGTGCCAGCAGCTCAGTGGGGGACGGCCTAGCCAAAAACATTCAGTACTTC. Translating it yields CASSSVGDGLAKNIQYF.

This clonotype showed up many times. The gene calls are TRBV7-2 and TRBJ2-2; 8 nucleotides align to TRBD1. In germline, CDR1 is SGHTA, CDR2 FQGNSA. V shed 5 bases and J 8 bases; nucleotides not matched to a gene: 10. The length of the CDR3 is 15 residues. The CDR3 nucleotides read TGTGCCAGCAGCACCCGACAGGGGTTTGCGGGGGAGCTGTTTTTT. Translating gives CASSTRQGFAGELFF.

There are many counts of this clonotype. The chain is built from TRBV14 and TRBJ2-7, with D hard to call. The germline gives CDR1 SGHDN, CDR2 FVKESK. The V gene lost 1 base and the J gene lost 5 bases, with 15 bases spanning the gap. This CDR3 has 15 residues. The CDR3 DNA is TGTGCCAGCAGCCAAGGGACCCGGAGACCCCACGAGCAGTACTTC. It codes for CASSQGTRRPHEQYF.

The chain combines TRBV28 with TRBJ1-3; a weak D match, TRBD1 (5 bases). V was clipped by 10 bases and J by 4 bases, with 17 bases between them. The CDR3 loop spans 14 amino acids. Germline V gene lookup returns CDR1 MDHEN and CDR2 SYDVKM. As DNA, the CDR3 is TGTGCCACCCATAGCGGGGGTGCCGGAAACACCATATATTTT. Translation: CATHSGGAGNTIYF.

The J gene is TRBJ2-6, the V gene TRBV5-1; tentatively, D is TRBD1 (5 bases). Trimming left V 1 base short and J 2 bases short, with 7 bases between. Germline V gives CDR1 SGHRS, CDR2 YFSETQ. There are 15 residues in the CDR3. For the CDR3, the DNA is TGCGCCAGCAGCTTGAGCAGGGCTGGGGCCAACGTCCTGACTTTC. Its translation: CASSLSRAGANVLTF.

There are many counts of this clonotype. The rearrangement joins TRBV7-9 to TRBJ2-7; TRBD2 is a possible D gene (6 bases). Germline V gene data show CDR1 as SEHNR and CDR2 as FQNEAQ (reference sequence). The ends were cut back, 6 bases at V and 9 bases at J, with 12 bases in the middle. The CDR3 is 11 amino acids. The CDR3 reads CASSSGDLQYF. In DNA, the CDR3 is TGTGCCAGCAGTTCGGGAGACCTGCAGTACTTC.